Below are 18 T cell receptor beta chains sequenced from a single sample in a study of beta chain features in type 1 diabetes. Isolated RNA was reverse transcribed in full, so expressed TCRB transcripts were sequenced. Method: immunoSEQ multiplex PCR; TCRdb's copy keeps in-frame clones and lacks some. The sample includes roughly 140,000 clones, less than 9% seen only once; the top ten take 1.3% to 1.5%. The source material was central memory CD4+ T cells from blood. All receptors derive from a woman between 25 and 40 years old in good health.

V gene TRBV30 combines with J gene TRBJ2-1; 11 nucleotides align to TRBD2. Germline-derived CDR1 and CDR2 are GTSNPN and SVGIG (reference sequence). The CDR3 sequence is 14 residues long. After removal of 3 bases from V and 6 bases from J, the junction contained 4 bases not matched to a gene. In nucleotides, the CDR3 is TGTGCCTGGAGGGGGGGACTAGCGGTCAATGAGCAGTTCTTC. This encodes CAWRGGLAVNEQFF.

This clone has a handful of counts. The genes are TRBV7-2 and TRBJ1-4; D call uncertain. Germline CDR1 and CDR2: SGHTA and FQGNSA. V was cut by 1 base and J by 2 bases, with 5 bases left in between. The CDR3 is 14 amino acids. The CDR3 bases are TGTGCCAGCAGCTTAGACACGACTAATGAAAAACTGTTTTTT. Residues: CASSLDTTNEKLFF.

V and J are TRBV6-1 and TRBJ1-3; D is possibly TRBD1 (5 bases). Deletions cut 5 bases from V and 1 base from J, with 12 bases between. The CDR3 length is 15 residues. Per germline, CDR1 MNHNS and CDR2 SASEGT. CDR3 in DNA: TGTGCCAGCAGTAAGAACAGGAATTCTGGAAACACCATATATTTT. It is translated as CASSKNRNSGNTIYF.

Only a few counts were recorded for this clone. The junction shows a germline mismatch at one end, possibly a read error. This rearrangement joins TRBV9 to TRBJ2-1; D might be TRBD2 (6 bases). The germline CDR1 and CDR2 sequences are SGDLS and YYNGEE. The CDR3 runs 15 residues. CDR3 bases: TGTGCCAGCAGCGTAGGCGGGACCACCTACAGTGAGCAGTTCTTC. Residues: CASSVGGTTYSEQFF.

The CDR3 coding sequence is TGTGCCAGCAAAATCTTCGGGGCCCGGGGGGCGGGAGATTCCTACAATGAGCAGTTCTTC. This codes for CASKIFGARGAGDSYNEQFF. This chain connects TRBV28 to TRBJ2-1, with a weak D call TRBD2 (7 bases). Between the trimmed V and J ends, which lost 7 bases and 1 base, there was a span of 29 bases. The CDR3 spans 20 residues. The germline V gene encodes CDR1 MDHEN and CDR2 SYDVKM.

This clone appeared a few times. In DNA, the CDR3 is TGTGCCAGCATCACGGCGGGGGATTCTAACTATGGCTACACCTTC. It specifies CASITAGDSNYGYTF. V usage is TRBV28 and J usage is TRBJ1-2; tentatively, D is TRBD1 (5 bases). The CDR3 is 15 residues long. V was shortened by 7 bases and J by 0 bases, with 15 bases between the two germline ends. Germline V gene lookup returns CDR1 MDHEN and CDR2 SYDVKM.

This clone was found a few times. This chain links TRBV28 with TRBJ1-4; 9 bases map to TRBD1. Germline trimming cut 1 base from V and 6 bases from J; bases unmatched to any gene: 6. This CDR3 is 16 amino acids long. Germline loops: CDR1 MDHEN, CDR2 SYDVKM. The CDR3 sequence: CASSLLGGQGYEKLFF. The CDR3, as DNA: TGTGCCAGCAGTTTATTAGGGGGACAGGGTTATGAAAAACTGTTTTTT.

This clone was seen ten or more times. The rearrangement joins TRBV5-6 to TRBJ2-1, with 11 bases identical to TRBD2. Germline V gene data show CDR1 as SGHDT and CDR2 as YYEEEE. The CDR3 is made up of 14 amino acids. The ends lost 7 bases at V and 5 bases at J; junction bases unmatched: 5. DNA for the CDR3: TGTGCCAGCGTGGGACTAGCGGACCACAATGAGCAGTTCTTC. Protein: CASVGLADHNEQFF.

The CDR3 is CACRTKTSTDTQYF. The CDR3 region has the DNA TGTGCCTGCCGGACTAAAACTAGCACAGATACGCAGTATTTT. This sequence joins TRBV30 and TRBJ2-3; a possible D gene is TRBD2 (6 bases). Germline V gene sequence: CDR1 GTSNPN, CDR2 SVGIG (reference sequence). Trimming took off 6 bases at V and 0 bases at J, with 13 bases between the two ends. The CDR3 is made up of 14 amino acids.

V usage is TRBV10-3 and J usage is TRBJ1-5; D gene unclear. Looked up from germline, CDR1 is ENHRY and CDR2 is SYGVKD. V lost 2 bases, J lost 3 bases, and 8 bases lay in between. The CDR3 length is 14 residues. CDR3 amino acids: CAISEGEPNQPQHF. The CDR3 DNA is TGTGCCATCAGTGAGGGGGAGCCCAATCAGCCCCAGCATTTT.

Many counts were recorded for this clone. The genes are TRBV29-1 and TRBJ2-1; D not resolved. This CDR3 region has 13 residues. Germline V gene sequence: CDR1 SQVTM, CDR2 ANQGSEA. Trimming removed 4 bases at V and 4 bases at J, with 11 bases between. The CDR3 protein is CSVALNSYNEQFF. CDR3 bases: TGCAGCGTTGCATTGAACAGTTACAATGAGCAGTTCTTC.

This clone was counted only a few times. CDR3 sequence (DNA): TGTGCCAGCTTAGGACTAGCGGTCACAGATACGCAGTATTTT. Its translation is CASLGLAVTDTQYF. The chain links TRBV2 to TRBJ2-3; 10 bases are shared with TRBD2. The CDR3 runs 14 residues. CDR1 and CDR2 from the germline V gene are SNHLY and FYNNEI. V gave up 8 bases and J gave up 2 bases; unmatched junction bases: 4. Filled out from reference TRBV2 and TRBJ2-3, the complete variable domain reads EPEVTQTPSHQVTQMGQEVILRCVPISNHLYFYWYRQILGQKVEFLVSFYNNEISEKSEIFDDQFSVERPDGSNFTLKIRSTKLEDSAMYFCASLGLAVTDTQYFGPGTRLTVL.

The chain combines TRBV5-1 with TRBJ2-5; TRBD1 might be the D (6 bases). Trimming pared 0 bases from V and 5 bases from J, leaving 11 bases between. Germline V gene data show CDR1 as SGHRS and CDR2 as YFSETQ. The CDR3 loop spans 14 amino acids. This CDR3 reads CASSLGGRRETQYF. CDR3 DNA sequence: TGCGCCAGCAGCTTGGGGGGGCGGAGGGAGACCCAGTACTTC.

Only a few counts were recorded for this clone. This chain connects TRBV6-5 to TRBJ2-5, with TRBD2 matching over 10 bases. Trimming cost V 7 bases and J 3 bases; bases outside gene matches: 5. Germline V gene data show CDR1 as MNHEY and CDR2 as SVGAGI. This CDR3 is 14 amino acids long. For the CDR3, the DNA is TGTGCCAGCAAAATCGGACTAGCGGAAGAGACCCAGTACTTC. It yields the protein CASKIGLAEETQYF.

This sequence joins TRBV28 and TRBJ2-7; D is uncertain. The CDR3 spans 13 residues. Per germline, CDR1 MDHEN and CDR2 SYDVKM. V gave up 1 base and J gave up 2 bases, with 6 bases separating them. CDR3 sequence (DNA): TGTGCCAGCAGTTTATCCGAGACCTACGAGCAGTACTTC. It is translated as CASSLSETYEQYF.

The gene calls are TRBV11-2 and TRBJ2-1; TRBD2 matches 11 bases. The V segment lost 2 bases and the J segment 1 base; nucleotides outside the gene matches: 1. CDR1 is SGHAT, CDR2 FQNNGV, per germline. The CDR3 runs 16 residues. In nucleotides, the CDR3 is TGTGCCAGCAGCTTATTAGCGGGAGGGTCCTACAATGAGCAGTTCTTC. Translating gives CASSLLAGGSYNEQFF.

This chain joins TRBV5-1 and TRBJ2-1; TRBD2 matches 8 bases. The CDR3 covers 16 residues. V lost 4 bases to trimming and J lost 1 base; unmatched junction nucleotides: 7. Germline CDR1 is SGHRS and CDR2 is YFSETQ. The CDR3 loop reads CASSITSGSSYNEQFF. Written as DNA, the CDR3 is TGCGCCAGCAGCATAACCAGCGGGAGTTCCTACAATGAGCAGTTCTTC. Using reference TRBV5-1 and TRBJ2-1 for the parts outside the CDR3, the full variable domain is KAGVTQTPRYLIKTRGQQVTLSCSPISGHRSVSWYQQTPGQGLQFLFEYFSETQRNKGNFPGRFSGRQFSNSRSEMNVSTLELGDSALYLCASSITSGSSYNEQFFGPGTRLTVL.

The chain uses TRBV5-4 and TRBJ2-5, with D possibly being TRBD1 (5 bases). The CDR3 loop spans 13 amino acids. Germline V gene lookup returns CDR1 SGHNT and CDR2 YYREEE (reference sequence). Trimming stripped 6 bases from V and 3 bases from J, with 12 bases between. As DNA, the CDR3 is TGTGCCAGCAAAGGGATAGGGGAAGAGACCCAGTACTTC. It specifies CASKGIGEETQYF.